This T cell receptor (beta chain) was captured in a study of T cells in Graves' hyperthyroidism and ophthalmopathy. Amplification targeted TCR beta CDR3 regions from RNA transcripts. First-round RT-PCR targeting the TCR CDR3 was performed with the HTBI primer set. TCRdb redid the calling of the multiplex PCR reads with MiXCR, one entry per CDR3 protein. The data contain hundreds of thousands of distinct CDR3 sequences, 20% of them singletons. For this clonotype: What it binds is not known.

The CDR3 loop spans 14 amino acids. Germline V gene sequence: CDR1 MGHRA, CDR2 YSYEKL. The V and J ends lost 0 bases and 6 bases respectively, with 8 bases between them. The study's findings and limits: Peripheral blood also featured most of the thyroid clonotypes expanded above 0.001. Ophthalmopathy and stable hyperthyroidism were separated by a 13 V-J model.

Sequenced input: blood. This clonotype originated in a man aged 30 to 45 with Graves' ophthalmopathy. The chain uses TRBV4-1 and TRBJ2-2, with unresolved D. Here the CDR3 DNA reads TGCGCCAGCAGCCAAGATTTGGTCCCCGGGGAGCTGTTTTTT. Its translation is CASSQDLVPGELFF.